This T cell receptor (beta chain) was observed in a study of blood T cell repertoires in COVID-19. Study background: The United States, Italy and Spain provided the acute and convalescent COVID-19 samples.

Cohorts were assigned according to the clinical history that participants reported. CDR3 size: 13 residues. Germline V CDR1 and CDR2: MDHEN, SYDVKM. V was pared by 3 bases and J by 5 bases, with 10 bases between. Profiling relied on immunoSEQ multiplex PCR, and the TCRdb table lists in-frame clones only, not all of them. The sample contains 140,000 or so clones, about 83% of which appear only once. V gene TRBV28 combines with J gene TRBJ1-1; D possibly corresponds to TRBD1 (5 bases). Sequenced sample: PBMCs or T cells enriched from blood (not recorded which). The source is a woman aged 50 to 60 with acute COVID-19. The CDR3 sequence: CASSFGGGTEAFF. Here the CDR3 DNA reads TGTGCCAGCAGTTTCGGGGGGGGGACTGAAGCTTTCTTT.